This TCR beta chain emerged from a study of blood T cell repertoires in COVID-19. Study summary: Acute-phase and convalescent COVID-19 samples originated in the United States, Italy and Spain. PBMCs, B-cell-depleted T cells, or T cells were the source of the cDNA or gDNA that made up the material.

The germline CDR1 and CDR2 sequences are MNHEY and SMNVEV (reference sequence). The CDR3 covers 12 residues. V was clipped by 10 bases and J by 4 bases; unmatched bases: 5. In the authors' methods: Counts of nucleated cells, estimated from reference gene primer amplification, were obtained. Using immunoSEQ multiplex PCR, the repertoire was profiled, and TCRdb retains in-frame clones only, with some absent. For V, J and clone size, that table is used; D and trimming come from the DNA. The sample lists 300,000 to 450,000 clones, over 65% occurring once. The TCR was taken from a human donor with acute or convalescent COVID-19. The donor label of this sample is uncertain. Sequencing used peripheral blood. The chain joins TRBV27 to TRBJ1-1; 8 positions agree with TRBD1. The CDR3 protein is CATRQGTTEAFF. CDR3 sequence (DNA): TGTGCCACCAGACAGGGGACCACTGAAGCTTTCTTT.